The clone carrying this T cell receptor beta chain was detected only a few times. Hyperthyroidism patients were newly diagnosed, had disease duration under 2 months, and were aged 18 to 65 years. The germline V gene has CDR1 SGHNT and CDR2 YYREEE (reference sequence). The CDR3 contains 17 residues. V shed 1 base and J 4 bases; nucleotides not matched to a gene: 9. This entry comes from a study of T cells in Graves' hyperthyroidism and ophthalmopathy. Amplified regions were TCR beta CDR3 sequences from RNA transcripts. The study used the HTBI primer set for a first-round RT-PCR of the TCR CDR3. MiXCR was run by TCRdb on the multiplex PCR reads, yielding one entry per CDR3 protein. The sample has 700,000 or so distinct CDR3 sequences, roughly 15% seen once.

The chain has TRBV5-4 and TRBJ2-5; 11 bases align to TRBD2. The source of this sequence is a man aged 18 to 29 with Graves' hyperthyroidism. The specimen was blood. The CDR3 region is CASSLSELAGARETQYF. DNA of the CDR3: TGTGCCAGCAGCTTGTCCGAACTAGCGGGAGCTAGAGAGACCCAGTACTTC.